These T cell receptor beta chains were read from a single sample in a study of T cells expressing NK-cell markers. TCRdb processed the 5' RACE reads again and assigns one entry to each CDR3 protein, with no DNA. The sample table sets out roughly 380,000 distinct CDR3 sequences. The sequenced sample consisted of blood T cells: a sorted CD56 or NKG2C T cell subset, CD4+ or CD8+ T cells, or bulk PBMC T cells (not recorded which). The receptors derive from a man between 18 and 69 years old in good health. CDR3s include the opening cysteine and the closing phenylalanine or tryptophan. Each record gives: V gene, CDR3 length, J gene, CDR3 protein.

TRBV12-3/TRBV12-4	17	TRBJ2-7	CASSLSLMDGPAGEQYF
TRBV6-1	14	TRBJ2-1	CASSRGRRAGEQFF
TRBV12-3/TRBV12-4	15	TRBJ2-2	CASILGTLRTGELFF
TRBV23-1	15	TRBJ2-1	CASRIPGGSYNEQFF
TRBV6-1	16	TRBJ1-5	CASLPRTGGSNQPQHF
TRBV11-1	16	TRBJ2-2	CASSLLAGFQTGELFF
TRBV25-1	19	TRBJ2-6	CASSAPWGGRGPGANVLTF
TRBV7-9	16	TRBJ2-3	CATQGERGLGTDTQYF
TRBV27	12	TRBJ2-1	CASSRTSDEQFF
TRBV6-1	15	TRBJ1-5	CASSEVYHGNQPQHF
TRBV5-1	17	TRBJ2-5	CASSLAGVSGAQETQYF